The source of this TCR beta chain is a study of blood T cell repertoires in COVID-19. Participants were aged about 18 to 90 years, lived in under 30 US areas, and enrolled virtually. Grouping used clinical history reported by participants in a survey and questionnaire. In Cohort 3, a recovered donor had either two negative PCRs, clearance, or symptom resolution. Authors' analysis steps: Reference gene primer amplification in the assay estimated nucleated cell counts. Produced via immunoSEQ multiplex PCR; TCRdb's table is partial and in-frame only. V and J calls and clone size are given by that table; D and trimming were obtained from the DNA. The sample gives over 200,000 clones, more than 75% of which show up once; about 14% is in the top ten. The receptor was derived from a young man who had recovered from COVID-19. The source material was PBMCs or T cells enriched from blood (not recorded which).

The CDR3 region is CASSPRTAINEKLFF. DNA of the CDR3: TGTGCCAGCAGTCCCCGGACAGCGATTAATGAAAAACTGTTTTTT. The rearrangement joins TRBV27 to TRBJ1-4; D perhaps matches TRBD1 (6 bases). Between the trimmed V and J ends, which lost 5 bases and 4 bases, there was a span of 14 bases. Looked up from germline, CDR1 is MNHEY and CDR2 is SMNVEV (reference sequence). The CDR3 length is 15 residues.